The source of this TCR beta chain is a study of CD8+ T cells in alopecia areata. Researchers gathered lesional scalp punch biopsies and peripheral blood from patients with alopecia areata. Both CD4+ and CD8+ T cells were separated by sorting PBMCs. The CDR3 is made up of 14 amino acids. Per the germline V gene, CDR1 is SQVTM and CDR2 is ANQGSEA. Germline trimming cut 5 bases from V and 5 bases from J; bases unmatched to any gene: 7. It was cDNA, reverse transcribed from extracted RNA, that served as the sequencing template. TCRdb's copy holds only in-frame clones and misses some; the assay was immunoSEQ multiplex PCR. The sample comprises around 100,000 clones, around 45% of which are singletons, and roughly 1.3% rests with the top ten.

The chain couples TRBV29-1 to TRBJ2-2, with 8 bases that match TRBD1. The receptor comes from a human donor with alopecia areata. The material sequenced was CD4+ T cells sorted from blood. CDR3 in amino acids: CSVLQGARTGELFF. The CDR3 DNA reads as TGCAGCGTTCTTCAGGGGGCGAGGACCGGGGAGCTGTTTTTT.